This T cell receptor (beta chain) was observed in a study of circulating tumor DNA in untreated peripheral T-cell lymphoma (TCRdb year 2021). Looking at the study overall: To follow circulating tumor DNA that carried tumor TCR clonotypes, serum samples were taken at baseline and then repeatedly over the course of treatment. Broader findings and caveats from the paper: Tumor-specific clonotypes were identified in around 80% of patients, from about 84% of baseline tissues and approximately 67% of baseline serum samples. Remission over about ten years of follow-up was maintained in a couple of patients with persistently detectable ctDNA after therapy, so relapse was not always predicted by ctDNA persistence. Of the approximately 26 patients who had serial samples, approximately 40% had cleared ctDNA after two cycles, and ctDNA that was still detectable after therapy showed a trend toward worse survival.

Receptors were amplified or captured by the immunoSEQ multiplex PCR assay. TCRdb stores this immuneACCESS table with in-frame sequences only. Part of the clones is absent; in the studies checked, under half of the shortfall reflects unresolved V genes, and no reason is known for the rest. The sample table lists 600 or so clones, around 90% of them with a count of one. The ten most abundant clones make up around 0.96% of the sample. Next-generation sequencing of T-cell receptor sequences was used to monitor peripheral T-cell lymphoma patients receiving frontline treatment on a trial. Trimming costs V 2 bases and J 3 bases, and their ends lie 5 bases apart. CDR1 and CDR2 are read off the germline V gene as MDHEN and SYDVKM. There are 12 amino acids in the CDR3, from cysteine to phenylalanine inclusive. Left in the record is the CDR3 DNA by itself, 36 bases read in frame from the first base. Worth noting for this clone: It has no known antigen specificity. Nothing much larger sits one base from this clone, and base qualities are not available.

The sequencing input was cell-free DNA from blood serum. In this chain, TRBV28 is recombined with TRBJ2-7; the D gene is unclear. This TCR derives from a human donor with peripheral T-cell lymphoma. The CDR3 here reads CASSLIFYEQYF. The DNA sequence is given as TGTGCCAGCAGTTTAATCTTCTACGAGCAGTACTTC.